This TCR beta chain originates from a study of spatial heterogeneity in lung cancer. This clonotype was counted only a few times. In germline, CDR1 is MGHDK, CDR2 SYGVNS. CDR3 length equals 12 residues. The V end was cut by 4 bases, the J end by 1 base, with 4 bases between. The time point denotes: sample taken at primary tumor resection. TCRdb re-called the 5' RACE reads through MiXCR, storing one row per CDR3 protein. The table lists approximately 66,000 distinct CDR3 sequences, approximately 6% of them singletons, with 14% to 15% in the top ten. This specimen was PBMCs, taken at surgery. The sequence was collected from a female donor with early-stage non-small cell lung cancer. The gene calls are TRBV25-1 and TRBJ1-1; D uncertain. The CDR3 spells CASSAQNTEAFF. The CDR3 bases are TGTGCCAGCAGTGCACAGAACACTGAAGCTTTCTTT.